This TCR beta chain was identified in a study of blood T cell repertoires in COVID-19. The CDR3 runs to 16 residues. Germline CDR1 is SGHRS and CDR2 is YFSETQ. V gave up 1 base and J gave up 0 bases, with 8 bases separating them. TCRdb's table, derived via immunoSEQ multiplex PCR, lists solely in-frame clones and lacks some. The sample lists fewer than 350,000 clones; approximately 80% were seen once. The receptor comes from a woman aged 55-69 years with active or convalescent COVID-19. The sample comprised peripheral blood. The chain recombines TRBV5-1 with TRBJ1-6; no reliable D call. The CDR3 region has the DNA TGCGCCAGCAGCTTGTTACCGAGCTCCTATAATTCACCCCTCCACTTT. It specifies CASSLLPSSYNSPLHF.